The 10 T cell receptor beta chains reported below all come from one sample, sequenced in a study of blood T cell repertoires in COVID-19 (dated by TCRdb to about 2020). Library preparation employed the immunoSEQ multiplex PCR assay. The source is immuneACCESS, and TCRdb retained only in-frame sequences with V and J called. Part of the clones is not carried over; for the studies checked, unresolved V genes explain less than half of this, and the remainder is unexplained. The sample contains 45,000 to 55,000 clones, roughly 86% of them found a single time. The ten top clones hold approximately 12% of the sample. The sample comprised peripheral blood. The receptors shown here come from a man between 65 and 85 years old with active COVID-19.

The chain joins TRBV4-3 to TRBJ2-3; the match to TRBD2 covers 12 bases. V dropped 3 bases and J dropped 2; count of bases not matched to a gene: 3. This CDR3 is 16 amino acids long. Germline CDR1 reads LGHNA; CDR2 reads YSLEER. The CDR3: CASSQASGGATDTQYF. CDR3 coding DNA: TGCGCCAGCAGCCAGGCTAGCGGGGGGGCCACAGATACGCAGTATTTT.

In DNA form, the CDR3 reads TGTGCCACCAGTGATTTGACAGGGGGGATCACAGATACGCAGTATTTT. This translates into CATSDLTGGITDTQYF. This chain connects TRBV24-1 to TRBJ2-3, with 8 positions matching TRBD1. Germline V gives CDR1 KGHDR, CDR2 SFDVKD. Trimming cost V 0 bases and J 2 bases; bases outside gene matches: 3. The CDR3 is 16 residues long.

The chain carries TRBV6-6 and TRBJ1-1; possible D gene TRBD1, 5 bases. Germline V gene sequence: CDR1 MNHNY, CDR2 SVGAGI (reference sequence). CDR3 length equals 14 residues. V was pared by 6 bases and J by 2 bases, with 13 bases between. CDR3 nucleotides: TGTGCCAGCAGGCTTGAAGGGGCTAACACTGAAGCTTTCTTT. Translated: CASRLEGANTEAFF.

The chain recombines TRBV7-8 with TRBJ1-1, with D tentatively TRBD1 (5 bases). The germline CDR1 and CDR2 sequences are SGHVS and FQNEAQ. The CDR3 covers 15 residues. The V end lost 4 bases, the J end lost 4 bases, and 16 bases lay between the germline ends. CDR3 nucleotide sequence: TGTGCCAGCAGCTCTCGGACACGCTCGGGCACTGAAGCTTTCTTT. It codes for CASSSRTRSGTEAFF.

The chain couples TRBV6-6 to TRBJ2-7; TRBD1 matches at 7 bases. Trimming took 6 bases from V and 2 from J; bases not matched to a gene: 10. The CDR3 runs 15 residues. Germline CDR1 reads MNHNY; CDR2 reads SVGAGI (reference sequence). CDR3 residues: CASRPFRQGPYEQYF. In nucleotides, the CDR3 is TGTGCCAGCAGGCCCTTTCGACAGGGACCCTACGAGCAGTACTTC.

V usage is TRBV6-2 or TRBV6-3 and J usage is TRBJ2-3; D remains ambiguous. This CDR3 has 13 amino acids. Trimming shortened V by 4 bases and J by 6 bases, and 11 bases separated the two germline ends. Germline CDR1 is MNHEY and CDR2 is SVGEGT. As DNA, the CDR3 is TGTGCCAGCAGTTTCTTCAGTTGGGATACGCAGTATTTT. It codes for CASSFFSWDTQYF.

The chain links TRBV5-1 to TRBJ1-2; tentative D call: TRBD1 (5 bases). The CDR3 length is 12 residues. V lost 0 bases, J lost 7 bases, and 7 bases lay in between. Germline V lookup: CDR1 SGHRS, CDR2 YFSETQ. In DNA form, the CDR3 reads TGCGCCAGCAGCTTGGGGACACTTGGCTACACCTTC. Its protein is CASSLGTLGYTF.

Sample share makes this clone large. CDR3 sequence reads: CASGRGWPNTEAFF. As DNA, the CDR3 is TGTGCCAGTGGTCGGGGGTGGCCGAACACTGAAGCTTTCTTT. The chain has TRBV19 and TRBJ1-1, with a tentative D call TRBD1 (5 bases). Trimming cost V 8 bases and J 1 base, with 14 bases left between them. Germline CDR1 reads LNHDA; CDR2 reads SQIVND (reference sequence). The length of the CDR3 is 14 residues.

The chain carries TRBV3-1 (or the pseudogene TRBV3-2) and TRBJ2-1; D may be TRBD2 (7 bases). V was cut by 1 base and J by 5 bases, with 18 bases left in between. In germline, CDR1 is LGHDT, CDR2 YNNKEL (reference sequence). The CDR3 spans 17 residues. The CDR3 bases are TGTGCCAGCAGCCAAGCGGGAATAGGGGGGGGTCACAATGAGCAGTTCTTC. Protein product: CASSQAGIGGGHNEQFF.

The V call is TRBV7-2, the J call TRBJ1-6; 7 nucleotides align to TRBD1. This CDR3 is built from 14 residues. V dropped 1 base and J dropped 9; count of bases not matched to a gene: 3. The germline CDR1 and CDR2 sequences are SGHTA and FQGNSA. As DNA, the CDR3 is TGTGCCAGCAGCTTAGACAGGGGCAGTTCACCCCTCCACTTT. Translation: CASSLDRGSSPLHF. Based on the CDR3 plus reference TRBV7-2 and TRBJ1-6, the full variable domain is GAGVSQSPSNKVTEKGKDVELRCDPISGHTALYWYRQSLGQGLEFLIYFQGNSAPDKSGLPSDRFSAERTGGSVSTLTIQRTQQEDSAVYLCASSLDRGSSPLHFGNGTRLTVT.